This T cell receptor (beta chain) came from a study of a mutant IDH1 vaccine in newly diagnosed glioma. Study in general: Treatment recipients were about 62% male and around 40% female, and their mean age was around 39 years. Pretreatment consisted of radiotherapy, temozolomide, or both, with most receiving both. Study-level results: Vaccine-induced immune responses occurred in more than 80% of patients.

Sample time point: week 5, during vaccination. All doses held 300 ug of mutant IDH1 20-mer peptide, with topical imiquimod. Clones were read by immunoSEQ multiplex PCR, and TCRdb kept only the in-frame ones, dropping some. The sample records roughly 51,000 clones, roughly four fifths being singletons. The germline gives CDR1 MNHNS, CDR2 SASEGT. V lost 2 bases and J 7 bases, leaving 9 bases between the germline ends. The CDR3 contains 13 residues. This clone has only a few counts. Its matching antigen is unknown. J is TRBJ1-3 and V is TRBV6-1; D gene unclear. This TCR derives from a young man with glioma. Here the sequenced sample was PBMCs, taken from a glioma patient whose treatment included an IDH1 peptide vaccine. DNA for the CDR3: TGTGCCAGCAGTGAAAGGGAATTTAACACCATATATTTT. It codes for CASSEREFNTIYF.